This TCR beta chain was profiled in a study of CD8+ T cells in alopecia areata. In the study overall: The share of scalp area affected provided the severity score for treated patients.

As the sequencing template, cDNA was produced by extracting RNA and reverse transcribing it. The method was immunoSEQ multiplex PCR; TCRdb's version includes in-frame clones alone and lacks a portion of them. The repertoire holds 150,000 to 200,000 clones, with 45% to 60% as singletons. CDR3 length: 13 amino acids. With 2 bases removed from V and 2 bases from J, the gap between germline ends came to 4 bases. Germline CDR1 reads MNHEY; CDR2 reads SMNVEV (reference sequence). Notes on this clone: The sample contains more than one DNA sequence encoding this CDR3.

The treatment denotes: oral pan-JAK inhibitor, 5-10 mg twice daily. Punch biopsies of lesional scalp, plus peripheral blood, were taken from alopecia areata patients. The researchers isolated CD4+ and CD8+ T cells from PBMCs by sorting. The specimen comprised CD8+ T cells sorted from blood, sampled around week 54, from a patient treated with tofacitinib. This sequence was found in a human donor with alopecia areata. This chain links TRBV27 with TRBJ1-5; the D is unclear. DNA of the CDR3: TGTGCCAGCAGTTTAAGTGGCAATCAGCCCCAGCATTTT. Translated: CASSLSGNQPQHF.